The clone carrying this TCR beta chain was seen only a few times. The antigen is unknown. CDR1 PRHDT and CDR2 FYEKMQ come from the germline V gene (reference sequence). Trimming shortened V by 4 bases and J by 4 bases, and 12 bases separated the two germline ends. This CDR3 has 14 residues. These data belong to a study of cytomegalovirus exposure and HLA in healthy donors. Primers: 60 Vbeta forward and 13 Jbeta reverse. Assay: immunoSEQ multiplex PCR; the TCRdb copy retains only in-frame clones and omits some. This table has 150,000 to 200,000 clones, roughly three quarters appearing once. Points from the study as a whole: Both high specificity and high sensitivity reportedly marked the classifier's diagnosis of cytomegalovirus status.

The sample taken for sequencing was PBMCs. The sequence came from a male donor in good health and CMV-seropositive. This chain uses TRBV13 with TRBJ2-3, with D possibly TRBD2 on 6 matching bases. The CDR3: CASSSRDLPDTQYF. CDR3 nucleotide sequence: TGTGCCAGCAGCTCCCGGGACTTACCAGATACGCAGTATTTT.